This T cell receptor beta chain came from a study of a mutant IDH1 vaccine in newly diagnosed glioma. CDR1 SGDLS and CDR2 YYNGEE come from the germline V gene. V lost 10 bases to trimming and J lost 3 bases, with 17 bases between them. This CDR3 has 13 amino acids. Indicated time point: week 35, safety follow-up. A single vaccine dose contained 300 ug of mutant IDH1 20-mer peptide, and topical imiquimod was used with it. Regarding this clone: What it binds is unknown.

Sequenced by immunoSEQ multiplex PCR; TCRdb stores in-frame clones only, minus some. The sample yields tens of thousands of clones, around 85% seen once. This chain joins TRBV9 and TRBJ2-7, with D possibly being TRBD1 or TRBD2 (5 bases each). This TCR came from a man aged 35-49 years with glioma. Sequenced here: PBMCs, sampled from a glioma patient whose treatment included an IDH1 peptide vaccine. CDR3 amino acids: CAVTGPWDYEQYF. As DNA, the CDR3 is TGTGCCGTAACGGGGCCTTGGGACTACGAGCAGTACTTC.